This T cell receptor (beta chain) was captured in a study of CD8+CD57+ T cells in acquired aplastic anemia (dated 2018 in TCRdb). Notes on the research overall: Extracted DNA from sorted CD4+ and CD8+ cells averaged 3.2 ug, ranging from about 0.18 to 27.4 ug. CD8+CD57+ expansion was defined as frequency above the mean frequency observed in healthy subjects. What the authors observed across the whole study: CD8+ Simpson's diversity did not differ significantly between patients and healthy controls (P=0.060). Although under 35 CD8+ CDR3 sequences were shared by patients and controls, these sequences appeared highly expressed in patients and within the immunodominant clones of patients.

Reading the germline V gene gives CDR1 SGHDN and CDR2 FVKESK. From V the trimming removes 1 base and from J it removes 1 base, while the gene matches leave 3 bases of the junction unaccounted for. The CDR3 has 16 amino acids, counting the end cysteine and phenylalanine. The CDR3 DNA has 48 bases and is translated from base 1. Flow cytometry had shown CD8+CD57+ cell expansion in the patients selected for sequencing. All patients had severe acquired aplastic anemia diagnosed by International Study of Aplastic Anemia and Agranulocytosis and Camitta criteria. Patients had received no therapy at the time of blood sampling. In the study, sorted CD4+ and CD8+ blood T cells from patients with severe aplastic anemia and from healthy subjects underwent deep sequencing of TCR repertoires. Patients were enrolled in the USA under clinicaltrials.gov protocols 00001620, 01623167, 00001397, 00071045, 00081523 and 00961064. Ficoll-Paque density gradient centrifugation was used to isolate peripheral blood mononuclear cells. Before DNA was extracted, CD4+ and CD8+ T cells were sorted using either FACS or magnetic beads.

The sample holds many counts of this clonotype. Its binding antigen is unknown. Nothing much larger sits one base from this clone, and base qualities are not available. Genomic DNA was used as template for profiling of TCR beta VDJ combinations and CDR3 sequences. TCR repertoire sequencing was run on an Illumina HiSeq 2000. Processing in the source paper ran as follows. Repertoire assessment relied on Simpson's diversity index, CDR3 size and DJ length profiles, and TRBV/TRBJ rearrangement plots. The most abundant DNA sequence in the deep sequencing data was taken as the immunodominant clone. CDR3 amino acid sequences were screened for sharing across subjects and were compared with published repertoires and the VDJdb database. The public reads were run again by TCRdb, first through fastp at Q25 and then through MiXCR, and only productive beta chains were kept. For every CDR3 protein sequence, its rows merge into one entry that carries the most common genes and DNA. The V and J calls were determined by TCRdb, not by the authors. Across this sample there are 120,000 or so distinct CDR3 sequences, with approximately 61% seen only once. About 29% of the sample belongs to the ten largest clones.

Sequencing was performed on sorted CD4+, CD8+, or CD8+CD57+ T cells (not recorded which) from PBMCs. This clonotype was sampled from a human donor with aplastic anemia. The sequence links TRBV14 to TRBJ1-1; the central 10 bases match TRBD1. The bases read TGTGCCAGCAGCCAAGGGGGACAGGGGAAGAACACTGAAGCTTTCTTT. It translates to CASSQGGQGKNTEAFF.